This TCR beta chain came from a study of blood T cells in healthy people across ages. The trim removed 0 bases at V and 2 bases at J, leaving 2 bases unmatched. Germline V lookup: CDR1 SGDLS, CDR2 YYNGEE. The CDR3 is made up of 15 amino acids. Next came a second PCR, run for about 6 to 12 cycles, which used a sample-barcoded 5' primer along with a J-beta primer mix. TCRdb reanalysed the 5' RACE reads using MiXCR and keeps one entry per CDR3 protein. This table holds over 600,000 distinct CDR3 sequences, around half found once. The individuals who served as donors were healthy Caucasians living in Russia, aged about 6 to 100. Collection of ten milliliters of peripheral blood was performed for each donor. A minimum of 5.5 micrograms of total RNA was extracted per sample.

The sequencing input was blood. The rearrangement joins TRBV9 to TRBJ2-7, with 10 bases fitting TRBD1. The sequence was collected from an elderly man in good health. The CDR3 here is CASSVGDRGPYEQYF. CDR3 DNA: TGTGCCAGCAGCGTAGGGGACAGGGGTCCCTACGAGCAGTACTTC.